These 12 T cell receptor beta chains originate from one sample sequenced in a study of blood T cell repertoires in COVID-19. The repertoire was sequenced with immunoSEQ multiplex PCR; TCRdb's copy has only in-frame clones and lacks some. The profile shows 200,000 or so clones, around 77% of them singletons. Source material: peripheral blood. The source is a man aged 55 to 70 with active or convalescent COVID-19.

The chain is built from TRBV27 and TRBJ1-6; D is perhaps TRBD1 (6 bases). Germline CDR1 MNHEY, CDR2 SMNVEV (reference sequence). CDR3 length equals 20 residues. The germline V and J ends were trimmed by 5 bases and 0 bases, with 23 bases remaining between them. DNA for the CDR3: TGTGCCAGCAGTCTTGGACAGACAGTCCTACATAGCTCCTATAATTCACCCCTCCACTTT. Its protein is CASSLGQTVLHSSYNSPLHF.

The rearrangement uses TRBV5-8 and TRBJ1-3; D perhaps matches TRBD1 (5 bases). This CDR3 region has 15 residues. Trimming took off 7 bases at V and 0 bases at J, with 14 bases between the two ends. Per germline, CDR1 SGHTS and CDR2 YDEGEE. The CDR3 DNA follows: TGTGCCAGCCCTAGGGGTAGAGGCTCTGGAAACACCATATATTTT. Protein product: CASPRGRGSGNTIYF.

V is TRBV6-6 and J is TRBJ2-7; TRBD1 matches 7 bases. The V segment lost 5 bases and the J segment 4 bases; nucleotides outside the gene matches: 5. This CDR3 region has 13 residues. Germline CDR1 MNHNY, CDR2 SVGAGI (reference sequence). The CDR3, as DNA: TGTGCCAGCAGTAACAGGGGATTGTACGAGCAGTACTTC. This gives the protein CASSNRGLYEQYF.

The rearrangement joins TRBV5-1 to TRBJ2-3, with 7 bases aligning to TRBD1. The CDR3 is 15 amino acids. J was trimmed by 3 bases and V by 4 bases; bases with no gene match: 8. Germline assignment: CDR1 SGHRS and CDR2 YFSETQ. The CDR3 DNA is TGCGCCAGCAGCCCGAGGACAGGACCAACAGATACGCAGTATTTT. Translation: CASSPRTGPTDTQYF.

The rearrangement joins TRBV5-4 to TRBJ2-7, with 7 nucleotides matching TRBD1. V lost 0 bases and J lost 2; bases outside the gene matches: 5. Germline assignment: CDR1 SGHNT and CDR2 YYREEE (reference sequence). The CDR3 sequence is 15 residues long. The CDR3, as DNA: TGTGCCAGCAGCTTGGCCAGGACAGGCCCCTACGAGCAGTACTTC. Translation: CASSLARTGPYEQYF. The full variable domain, with the rest looked up from reference TRBV5-4 and TRBJ2-7, is ETGVTQSPTHLIKTRGQQVTLRCSSQSGHNTVSWYQQALGQGPQFIFQYYREEENGRGNFPPRFSGLQFPNYSSELNVNALELDDSALYLCASSLARTGPYEQYFGPGTRLTVT.

This clone showed up just a few times. The chain joins TRBV6-4 to TRBJ2-2; the match to TRBD2 covers 9 bases. The CDR3 extends over 15 amino acids. Germline assignment: CDR1 MRHNA and CDR2 SNTAGT. With V trimmed by 4 bases and J by 1 base, 1 base remained unmatched. CDR3 protein: CASSVLAGNTGELFF. The CDR3 coding sequence is TGTGCCAGCAGTGTACTAGCGGGGAACACCGGGGAGCTGTTTTTT.

V gene TRBV6-5 combines with J gene TRBJ1-3; 7 nucleotides align to TRBD1. Germline trimming cut 7 bases from V and 0 bases from J; bases unmatched to any gene: 6. The V gene's germline CDR1 is MNHEY and CDR2 SVGAGI. CDR3 length: 15 residues. CDR3 DNA sequence: TGTGCCAGCACGACAGGGACGAGCTCTGGAAACACCATATATTTT. Translated, it gives CASTTGTSSGNTIYF.

The chain links TRBV30 to TRBJ1-6, with D perhaps matching TRBD1 (6 bases). Germline assignment: CDR1 GTSNPN and CDR2 SVGIG (reference sequence). There are 15 residues in the CDR3. Trimming removed 2 bases at V and 7 bases at J, with 15 bases between. The CDR3 here is CAWSKGDVENSPLHF. DNA of the CDR3: TGTGCCTGGAGTAAGGGGGATGTCGAAAATTCACCCCTCCACTTT. The whole variable domain, remainder taken from reference TRBV30 and TRBJ1-6, is SQTIHQWPATLVQPVGSPLSLECTVEGTSNPNLYWYRQAAGRGLQLLFYSVGIGQISSEVPQNLSASRPQDRQFILSSKKLLLSDSGFYLCAWSKGDVENSPLHFGNGTRLTVT.

This clone was seen more than once but under ten times. The chain links TRBV11-2 to TRBJ2-7, with 7 bases lining up with TRBD2. Unmatched junction bases numbered 7, after V lost 3 bases and J lost 2 bases. Germline CDR1 and CDR2: SGHAT and FQNNGV. CDR3 length: 15 amino acids. The CDR3 sequence: CASSFSGPVPYEQYF. CDR3 DNA sequence: TGTGCCAGCAGCTTTAGCGGGCCGGTCCCCTACGAGCAGTACTTC.

The chain carries TRBV11-2 and TRBJ2-1, with D possibly TRBD1 on 5 matching bases. This CDR3 has 15 residues. V was shortened by 3 bases and J by 3 bases, with 12 bases between the two germline ends. Germline-derived CDR1 and CDR2 are SGHAT and FQNNGV. The CDR3 nucleotides are TGTGCCAGCAGCTTCGGCCTAGGGGTCTACAATGAGCAGTTCTTC. As protein: CASSFGLGVYNEQFF.

V and J are TRBV2 and TRBJ1-2, with 9 positions matching TRBD1. CDR3 size: 16 residues. After removal of 1 base from V and 6 bases from J, the junction contained 9 bases not matched to a gene. From germline, CDR1 is SNHLY and CDR2 FYNNEI. The chain's CDR3 is CASSEDRDRVLDGYTF. In DNA, the CDR3 is TGTGCCAGCAGTGAAGACCGGGACAGGGTATTAGATGGCTACACCTTC.

This rearrangement joins TRBV6-5 to TRBJ2-5; 7 bases fit TRBD2. Germline CDR1 reads MNHEY; CDR2 reads SVGAGI. The junction had 8 bases not matched to a gene; V was cut back by 6 bases and J by 7 bases. This CDR3 region has 13 residues. The CDR3 sequence is CASSSGLVSTQYF. CDR3 sequence (DNA): TGTGCCAGCAGCTCCGGACTAGTTTCGACCCAGTACTTC.